This T cell receptor beta chain was retrieved from a study of molecular identifiers for immune sequencing clone quantification. Across the study: In replicates, the authors split RNA from about 19,000 or 110,000 naive CD8 cells five ways and sequenced four.

Each CDR3 protein gets one entry after TCRdb re-called the PCR reads with MiXCR. Of 400,000 to 600,000 distinct CDR3 sequences in the sample, 20% to 25% were seen once. When naive CD8 T cells were sorted, they were gated as CD8+CD4-CCR7+CD45RA+. The germline V gene encodes CDR1 SGHVS and CDR2 FQNEAQ. The V end was cut by 0 bases, the J end by 7 bases, with 6 bases between. The CDR3 is 13 amino acids. This clonotype has more than one count but fewer than ten. Sample: naive CD8+ T cells from blood, with Jurkat cell RNA spiked in. Sample subset: FACS-sorted CD8+CD4-CCR7+CD45RA+ naive T cells. The TCR sequence derives from a human donor in good health. Some libraries in this study had Jurkat cell RNA spiked in. The chain employs TRBV7-8 and TRBJ2-2; D not certain. CDR3 in DNA: TGTGCCAGCAGCTTAGCAGTAGACGGGGAGCTGTTTTTT. Its protein is CASSLAVDGELFF.